The 10 T cell receptor beta chains below all came from one sample that was sequenced in a study of T-cell memory formation after mild COVID-19. One entry per CDR3 protein, called by TCRdb with MiXCR from the 5' RACE reads. Among tens of thousands of distinct CDR3 sequences listed, around 6.3% were seen once. The sample taken for sequencing was PBMCs or a T cell subset sorted from them (not recorded which). Source of these receptors: an adult who had mild COVID-19 (a few samples of this study predate the infection). Cell type and time point are not known.

This chain links TRBV5-1 with TRBJ1-1; D is ambiguous. The CDR3 totals 12 residues. Germline lookup yields CDR1 SGHRS and CDR2 YFSETQ. V lost 5 bases to trimming and J lost 5 bases, with 10 bases between them. The CDR3 coding sequence is TGCGCCAGCAGATACGACTCTACTGAAGCTTTCTTT. Protein product: CASRYDSTEAFF.

This clonotype was seen only a few times. This chain joins TRBV12-3 or TRBV12-4 and TRBJ1-3; no definite D call. The CDR3 has 12 residues. The V end was cut by 6 bases, the J end by 4 bases, with 7 bases between. The CDR3 DNA reads as TGTGCCAGCAGGCCGGGGGGAAACACCATATATTTT. The encoded protein is CASRPGGNTIYF.

This clonotype was detected a few times. The V gene is TRBV4-2, the J gene TRBJ2-7; D might be TRBD2 (6 bases). The CDR3 has 16 residues. V was clipped by 1 base and J by 0 bases, with 13 bases between them. The germline V gene encodes CDR1 LGHNA and CDR2 YNFKEQ. The CDR3 reads CASSQVGTAGSYEQYF. Here the CDR3 DNA reads TGTGCCAGCAGCCAAGTAGGGACTGCGGGCTCCTACGAGCAGTACTTC.

This sequence joins TRBV29-1 and TRBJ2-7; possibly TRBD1 or TRBD2 for D (6 bases each). Trimming removed 5 bases from V and 3 bases from J, with 26 bases in between. Germline V gives CDR1 SQVTM, CDR2 ANQGSEA. This CDR3 spans 17 amino acids. CDR3 region: CSVKKMVGGKGFYEQYF. The DNA for the CDR3 is TGCAGCGTTAAAAAAATGGTCGGGGGCAAGGGATTCTACGAGCAGTACTTC.

This clonotype was detected a few times. V usage is TRBV6-5 and J usage is TRBJ2-6; possible D gene TRBD2, 6 bases. V lost 1 base, J lost 0 bases, and 13 bases lay in between. Germline loops: CDR1 MNHEY, CDR2 SVGAGI. This CDR3 is built from 18 residues. The CDR3 DNA sequence: TGTGCCAGCAGTTACTTGGGCAGACTAGACTCTGGGGCCAACGTCCTGACTTTC. This encodes CASSYLGRLDSGANVLTF.

The sample holds a few counts of this clonotype. V is TRBV5-5 and J is TRBJ2-1, with 7 bases aligning to TRBD1. J lost 0 bases, V lost 6 bases, and 0 bases had no gene match. The CDR3 covers 13 residues. From germline, CDR1 is SGHKS and CDR2 YYEKEE (reference sequence). CDR3 amino acids: CASTGGSYNEQFF. The CDR3 bases are TGTGCCAGCACAGGGGGCTCCTACAATGAGCAGTTCTTC.

The chain combines TRBV2 with TRBJ1-1; TRBD1 aligns across 8 bases. Per the germline V gene, CDR1 is SNHLY and CDR2 is FYNNEI. The CDR3 is 15 amino acids. The J segment lost 6 bases and the V segment lost 6 bases, leaving 12 bases of the junction unmatched. The CDR3 loop reads CASRRPGQAMAEAFF. DNA of the CDR3: TGTGCCAGCAGGCGCCCGGGACAGGCGATGGCTGAAGCTTTCTTT.

The gene calls are TRBV18 and TRBJ2-5; 9 bases are shared with TRBD1. V lost 3 bases and J lost 4; bases outside the gene matches: 9. This CDR3 is 16 amino acids long. Germline values: CDR1 KGHSH, CDR2 LQKENI. CDR3 coding DNA: TGTGCCAGCTCACCTCCAAACAGGGGGCCTCGAGAGACCCAGTACTTC. This gives the protein CASSPPNRGPRETQYF.

This clonotype has just a few counts. The V and J genes are TRBV18 and TRBJ2-1; D not resolved. V gave up 0 bases and J gave up 6 bases, with 15 bases separating them. This CDR3 is 16 amino acids long. Germline CDR1 is KGHSH and CDR2 is LQKENI. This CDR3 reads CASSPPGRGGGNEQFF. In nucleotides, the CDR3 is TGTGCCAGCTCACCACCCGGACGCGGCGGTGGCAATGAGCAGTTCTTC.

The sample holds many counts of this clonotype. The rearrangement joins TRBV5-5 to TRBJ1-3, with TRBD1 as a possible D gene (5 bases). CDR1 is SGHKS and CDR2 is YYEKEE in the germline V gene (reference sequence). This CDR3 region has 16 residues. The germline V and J ends were trimmed by 5 bases and 2 bases, with 17 bases remaining between them. The CDR3 bases are TGTGCCAGCAGTCTCCGGGCACCGGGGCCTGGAAACACCATATATTTT. Protein: CASSLRAPGPGNTIYF.